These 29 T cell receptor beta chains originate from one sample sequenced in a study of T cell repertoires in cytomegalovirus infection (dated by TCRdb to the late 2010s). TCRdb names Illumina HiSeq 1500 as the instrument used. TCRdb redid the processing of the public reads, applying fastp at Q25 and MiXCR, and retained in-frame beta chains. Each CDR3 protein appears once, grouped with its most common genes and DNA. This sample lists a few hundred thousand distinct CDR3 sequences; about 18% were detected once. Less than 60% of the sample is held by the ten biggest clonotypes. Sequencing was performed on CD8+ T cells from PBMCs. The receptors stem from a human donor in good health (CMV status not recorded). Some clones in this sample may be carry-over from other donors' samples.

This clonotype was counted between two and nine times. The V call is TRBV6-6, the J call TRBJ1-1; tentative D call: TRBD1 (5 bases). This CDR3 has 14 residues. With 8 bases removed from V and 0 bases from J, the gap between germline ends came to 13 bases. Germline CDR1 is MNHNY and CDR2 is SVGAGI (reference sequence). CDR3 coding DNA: TGTGCCAGCGGATACAGGACCTTGAACACTGAAGCTTTCTTT. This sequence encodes CASGYRTLNTEAFF.

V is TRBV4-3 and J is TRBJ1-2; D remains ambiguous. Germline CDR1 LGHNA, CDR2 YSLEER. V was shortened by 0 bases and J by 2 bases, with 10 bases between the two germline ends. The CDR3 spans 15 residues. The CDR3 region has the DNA TGCGCCAGCAGCCAAGATTCGGAGAGAAACTATGGCTACACCTTC. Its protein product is CASSQDSERNYGYTF.

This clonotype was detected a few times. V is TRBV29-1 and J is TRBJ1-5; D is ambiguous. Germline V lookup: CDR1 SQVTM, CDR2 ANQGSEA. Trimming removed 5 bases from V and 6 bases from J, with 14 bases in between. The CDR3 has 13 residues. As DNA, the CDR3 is TGCAGCGTTAAAATTGGGGAGGGTCAGCCCCAGCATTTT. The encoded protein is CSVKIGEGQPQHF.

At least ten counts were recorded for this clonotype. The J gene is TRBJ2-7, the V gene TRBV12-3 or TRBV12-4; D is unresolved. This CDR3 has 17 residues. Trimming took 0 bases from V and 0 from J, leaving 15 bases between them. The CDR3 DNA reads TGTGCCAGCAGTTTAGCGCGAGTGGAAGGGCTCTCCTACGAGCAGTACTTC. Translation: CASSLARVEGLSYEQYF.

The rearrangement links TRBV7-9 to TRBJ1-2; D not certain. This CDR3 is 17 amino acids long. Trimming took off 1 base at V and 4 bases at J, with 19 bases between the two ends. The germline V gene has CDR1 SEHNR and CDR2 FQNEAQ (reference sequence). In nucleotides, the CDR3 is TGTGCCAGCAGCTTAGGGGCGAGGTCCCCCCTGGGCTATGGCTACACCTTC. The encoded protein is CASSLGARSPLGYGYTF.

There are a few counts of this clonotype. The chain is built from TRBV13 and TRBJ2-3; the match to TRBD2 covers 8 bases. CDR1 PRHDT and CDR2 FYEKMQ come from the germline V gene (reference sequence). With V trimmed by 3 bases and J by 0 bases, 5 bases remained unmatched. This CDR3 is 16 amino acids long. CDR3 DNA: TGTGCCAGCAGCTTCGGCCTAGCGGGTAGCACAGATACGCAGTATTTT. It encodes CASSFGLAGSTDTQYF.

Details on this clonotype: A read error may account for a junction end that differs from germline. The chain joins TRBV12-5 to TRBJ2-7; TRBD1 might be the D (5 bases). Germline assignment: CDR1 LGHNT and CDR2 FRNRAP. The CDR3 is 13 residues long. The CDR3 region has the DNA TGTGCTAGTGGTTCCCCCCAAGGTTGGGGCTGGGACTTC. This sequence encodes CASGSPQGWGWDF.

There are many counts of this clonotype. Here the CDR3 reads CASSLAGYTDTQYF. CDR3 sequence (DNA): TGTGCCAGCAGCTTAGCGGGGTACACAGATACGCAGTATTTT. The chain combines TRBV7-2 with TRBJ2-3, with D unclear. The germline V and J ends were trimmed by 0 bases and 2 bases, with 6 bases remaining between them. The CDR3 consists of 14 residues. Germline-derived CDR1 and CDR2 are SGHTA and FQGNSA.

The chain's CDR3 is CASSYDRGRALDSPLHF. The CDR3 bases are TGTGCCAGCAGTTATGACAGGGGGCGCGCCCTGGATTCACCCCTCCACTTT. The J gene is TRBJ1-6, the V gene TRBV6-5, with TRBD1 identical over 10 bases. The CDR3 spans 17 residues. V trimming: 3 bases; J trimming: 8 bases; junction bases outside the gene matches: 10. The germline gives CDR1 MNHEY, CDR2 SVGAGI.

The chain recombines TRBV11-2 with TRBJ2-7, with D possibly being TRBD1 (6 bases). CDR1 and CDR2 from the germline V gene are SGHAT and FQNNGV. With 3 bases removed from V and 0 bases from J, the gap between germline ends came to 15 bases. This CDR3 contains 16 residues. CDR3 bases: TGTGCCAGCAGCTTCTACACTCAGGGGCTCTCCTACGAGCAGTACTTC. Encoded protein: CASSFYTQGLSYEQYF.

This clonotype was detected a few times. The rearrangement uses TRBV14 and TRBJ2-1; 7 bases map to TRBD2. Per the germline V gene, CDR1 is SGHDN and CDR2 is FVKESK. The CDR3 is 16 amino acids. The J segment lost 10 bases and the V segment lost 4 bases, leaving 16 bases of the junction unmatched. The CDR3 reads CASSPWASGPISEQFF. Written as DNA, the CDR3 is TGTGCCAGCAGCCCCTGGGCTAGCGGTCCTATTAGCGAGCAGTTCTTC.

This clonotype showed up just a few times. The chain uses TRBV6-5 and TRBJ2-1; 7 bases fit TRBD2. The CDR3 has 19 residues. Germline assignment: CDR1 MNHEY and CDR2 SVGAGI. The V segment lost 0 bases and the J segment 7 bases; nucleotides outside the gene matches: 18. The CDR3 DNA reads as TGTGCCAGCAGTTACTCGAGTCTCAGTCCAGGGTCGGGGGGAAATGAGCAGTTCTTC. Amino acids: CASSYSSLSPGSGGNEQFF.

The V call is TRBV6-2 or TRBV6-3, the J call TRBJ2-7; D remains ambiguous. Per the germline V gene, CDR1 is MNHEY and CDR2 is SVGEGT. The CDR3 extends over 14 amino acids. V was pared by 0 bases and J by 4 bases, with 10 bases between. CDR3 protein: CASSYSGEAYEQYF. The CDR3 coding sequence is TGTGCCAGCAGTTACTCGGGCGAAGCTTACGAGCAGTACTTC.

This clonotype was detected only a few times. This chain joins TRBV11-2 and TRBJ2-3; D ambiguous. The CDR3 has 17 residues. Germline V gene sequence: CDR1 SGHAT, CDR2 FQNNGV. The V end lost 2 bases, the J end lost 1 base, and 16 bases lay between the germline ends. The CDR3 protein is CASSLIGDVAGTDTQYF. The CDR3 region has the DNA TGTGCCAGCAGCTTAATCGGTGACGTGGCTGGCACAGATACGCAGTATTTT.

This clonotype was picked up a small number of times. Written as DNA, the CDR3 is TGTGCCAGCAGTTACTCCCTTGGTTCGGAAGGCTACACCTTC. Residues: CASSYSLGSEGYTF. The gene calls are TRBV6-6 and TRBJ1-2; D unresolved. Looked up from germline, CDR1 is MNHNY and CDR2 is SVGAGI (reference sequence). CDR3 length: 14 residues. Trimming stripped 0 bases from V and 8 bases from J, with 13 bases between.

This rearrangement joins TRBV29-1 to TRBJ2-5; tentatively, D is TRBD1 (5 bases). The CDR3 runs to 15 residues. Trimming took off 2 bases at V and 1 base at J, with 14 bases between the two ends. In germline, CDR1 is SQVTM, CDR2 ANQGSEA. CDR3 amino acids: CSVETGRVPQETQYF. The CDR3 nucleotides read TGCAGCGTTGAAACGGGCAGGGTCCCCCAAGAGACCCAGTACTTC. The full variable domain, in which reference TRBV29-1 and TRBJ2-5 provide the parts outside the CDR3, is SAVISQKPSRDICQRGTSLTIQCQVDSQVTMMFWYRQQPGQSLTLIATANQGSEATYESGFVIDKFPISRPNLTFSTLTVSNMSPEDSSIYLCSVETGRVPQETQYFGPGTRLLVL.

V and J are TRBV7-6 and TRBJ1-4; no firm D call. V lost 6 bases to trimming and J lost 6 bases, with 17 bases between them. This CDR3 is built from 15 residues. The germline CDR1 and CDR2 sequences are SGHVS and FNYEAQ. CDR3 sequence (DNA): TGTGCCAGCAGTACCCCTGGCAGATACGATGAAAAACTGTTTTTT. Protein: CASSTPGRYDEKLFF.

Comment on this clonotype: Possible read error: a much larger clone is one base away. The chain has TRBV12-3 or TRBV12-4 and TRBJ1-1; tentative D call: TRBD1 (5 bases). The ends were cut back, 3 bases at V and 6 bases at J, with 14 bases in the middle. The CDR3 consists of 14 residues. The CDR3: CASSFRPGHAEAFF. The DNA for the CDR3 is TGTGCCAGCAGTTTTAGGCCAGGGCATGCTGAAGCTTTCTTT.

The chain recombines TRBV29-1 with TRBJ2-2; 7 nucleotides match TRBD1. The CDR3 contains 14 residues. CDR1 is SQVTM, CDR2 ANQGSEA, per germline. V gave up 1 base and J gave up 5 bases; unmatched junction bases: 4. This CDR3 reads CSVEAETGTGELFF. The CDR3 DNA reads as TGCAGCGTTGAAGCCGAGACAGGGACCGGGGAGCTGTTTTTT.

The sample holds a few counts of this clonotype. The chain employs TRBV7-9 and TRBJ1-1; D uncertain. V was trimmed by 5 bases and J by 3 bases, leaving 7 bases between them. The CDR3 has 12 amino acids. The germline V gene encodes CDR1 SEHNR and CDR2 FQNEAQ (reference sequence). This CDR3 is CASSGRHTEAFF. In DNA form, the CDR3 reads TGTGCCAGCAGCGGACGGCACACTGAAGCTTTCTTT. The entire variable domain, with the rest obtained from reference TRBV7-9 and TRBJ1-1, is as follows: DTGVSQNPRHKITKRGQNVTFRCDPISEHNRLYWYRQTLGQGPEFLTYFQNEAQLEKSRLLSDRFSAERPKGSFSTLEIQRTEQGDSAMYLCASSGRHTEAFFGQGTRLTVV.

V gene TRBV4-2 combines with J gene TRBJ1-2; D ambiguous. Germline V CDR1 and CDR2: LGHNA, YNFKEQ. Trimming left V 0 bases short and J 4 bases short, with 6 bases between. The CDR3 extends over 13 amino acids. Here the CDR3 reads CASSQDNGYGYTF. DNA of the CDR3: TGTGCCAGCAGCCAAGATAACGGCTATGGCTACACCTTC.

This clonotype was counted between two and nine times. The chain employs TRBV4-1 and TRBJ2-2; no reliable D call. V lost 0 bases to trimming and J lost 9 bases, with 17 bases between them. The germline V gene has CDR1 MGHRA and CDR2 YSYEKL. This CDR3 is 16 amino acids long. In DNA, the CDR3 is TGCGCCAGCAGCCAAGAAGGGAACCCTCCCCTCAGGGAGCTGTTTTTT. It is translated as CASSQEGNPPLRELFF.

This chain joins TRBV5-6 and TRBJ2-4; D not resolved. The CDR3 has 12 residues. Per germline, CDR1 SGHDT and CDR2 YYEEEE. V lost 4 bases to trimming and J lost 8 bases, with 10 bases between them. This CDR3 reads CASSLGSYIQYF. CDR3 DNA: TGTGCCAGCAGCCTGGGCAGCTACATTCAGTACTTC.

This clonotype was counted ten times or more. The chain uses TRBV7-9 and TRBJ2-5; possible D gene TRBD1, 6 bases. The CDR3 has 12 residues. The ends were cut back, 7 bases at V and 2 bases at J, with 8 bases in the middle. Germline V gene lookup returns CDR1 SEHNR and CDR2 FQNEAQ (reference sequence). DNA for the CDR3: TGTGCCAGCAATACAGGGCAAGAGACCCAGTACTTC. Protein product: CASNTGQETQYF.

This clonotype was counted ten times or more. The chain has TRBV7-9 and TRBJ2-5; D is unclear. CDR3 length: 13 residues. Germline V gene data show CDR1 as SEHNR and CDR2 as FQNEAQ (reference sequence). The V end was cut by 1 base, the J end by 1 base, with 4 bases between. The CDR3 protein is CASSLEFQETQYF. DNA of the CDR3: TGTGCCAGCAGCTTAGAGTTCCAAGAGACCCAGTACTTC.

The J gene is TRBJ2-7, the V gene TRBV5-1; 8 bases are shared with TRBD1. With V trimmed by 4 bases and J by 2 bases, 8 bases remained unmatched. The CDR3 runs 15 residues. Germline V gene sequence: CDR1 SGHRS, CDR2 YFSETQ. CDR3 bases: TGCGCCAGCAGCCAAGGGACAGGACAAACCTACGAGCAGTACTTC. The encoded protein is CASSQGTGQTYEQYF.

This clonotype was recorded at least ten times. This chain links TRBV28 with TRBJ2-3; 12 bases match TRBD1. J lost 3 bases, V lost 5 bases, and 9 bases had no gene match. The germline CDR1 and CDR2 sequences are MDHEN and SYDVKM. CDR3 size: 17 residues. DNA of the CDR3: TGTGCCAGCAGTCTTCCTTGGGGACAGGGGGCGACAGATACGCAGTATTTT. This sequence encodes CASSLPWGQGATDTQYF.

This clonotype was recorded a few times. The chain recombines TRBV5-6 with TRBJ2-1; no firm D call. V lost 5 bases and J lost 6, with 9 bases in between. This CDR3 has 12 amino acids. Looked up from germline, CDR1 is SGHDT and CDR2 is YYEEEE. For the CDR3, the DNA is TGTGCCAGCAGTGGGTTTGCCAATGAGCAGTTCTTC. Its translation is CASSGFANEQFF.

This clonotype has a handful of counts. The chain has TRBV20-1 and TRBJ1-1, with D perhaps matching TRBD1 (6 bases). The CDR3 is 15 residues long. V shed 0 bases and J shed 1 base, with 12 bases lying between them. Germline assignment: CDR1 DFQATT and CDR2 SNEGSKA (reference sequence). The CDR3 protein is CSARDWDTGNTEAFF. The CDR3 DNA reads TGCAGTGCTAGAGATTGGGACACGGGGAACACTGAAGCTTTCTTT.